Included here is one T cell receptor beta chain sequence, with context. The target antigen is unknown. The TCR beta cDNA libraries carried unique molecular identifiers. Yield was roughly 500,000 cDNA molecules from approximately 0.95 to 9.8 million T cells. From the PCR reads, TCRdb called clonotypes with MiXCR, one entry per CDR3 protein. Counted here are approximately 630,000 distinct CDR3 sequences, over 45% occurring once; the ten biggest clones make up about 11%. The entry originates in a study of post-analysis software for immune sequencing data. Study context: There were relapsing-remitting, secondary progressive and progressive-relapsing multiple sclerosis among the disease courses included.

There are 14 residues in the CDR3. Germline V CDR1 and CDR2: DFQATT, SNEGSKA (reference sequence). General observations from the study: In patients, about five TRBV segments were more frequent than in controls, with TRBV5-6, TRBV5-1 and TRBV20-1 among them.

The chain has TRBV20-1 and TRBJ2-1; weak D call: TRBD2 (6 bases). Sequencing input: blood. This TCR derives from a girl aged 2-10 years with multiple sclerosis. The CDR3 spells CSSSRAGRNNEQFF. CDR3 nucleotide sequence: TGCAGCTCCTCCCGGGCGGGACGTAACAATGAGCAGTTCTTC.